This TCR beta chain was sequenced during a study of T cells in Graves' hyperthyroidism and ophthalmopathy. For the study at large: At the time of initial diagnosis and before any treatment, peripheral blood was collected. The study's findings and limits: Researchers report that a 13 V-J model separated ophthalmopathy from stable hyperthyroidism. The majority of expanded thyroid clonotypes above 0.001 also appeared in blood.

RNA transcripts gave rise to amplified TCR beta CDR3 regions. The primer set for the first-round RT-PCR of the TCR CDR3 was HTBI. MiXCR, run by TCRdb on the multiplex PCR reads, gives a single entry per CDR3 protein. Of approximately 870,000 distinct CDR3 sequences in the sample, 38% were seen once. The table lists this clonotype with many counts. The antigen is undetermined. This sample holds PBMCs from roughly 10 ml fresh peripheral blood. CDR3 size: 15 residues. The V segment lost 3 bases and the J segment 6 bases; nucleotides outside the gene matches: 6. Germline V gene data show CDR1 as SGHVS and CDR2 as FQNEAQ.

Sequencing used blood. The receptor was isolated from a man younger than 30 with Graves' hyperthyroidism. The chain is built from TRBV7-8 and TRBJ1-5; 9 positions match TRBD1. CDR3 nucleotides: TGTGCCAGCAGCTTCCACAGGGGGCCTAGTCAGCCCCAGCATTTT. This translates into CASSFHRGPSQPQHF. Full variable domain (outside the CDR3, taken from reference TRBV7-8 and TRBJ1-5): GAGVSQSPRYKVAKRGQDVALRCDPISGHVSLFWYQQALGQGPEFLTYFQNEAQLDKSGLPSDRFFAERPEGSVSTLKIQRTQQEDSAVYLCASSFHRGPSQPQHFGDGTRLSIL.